This T cell receptor beta chain is drawn from a study of metastatic and nonmetastatic thyroid tumors. This clone was seen repeatedly, ten times or more. Through MiXCR, TCRdb re-clonotyped the PCR reads. The sample lists around 28,000 clones, 3.5% to 4.5% occurring once. No treatment had been given to any patient before thyroid surgery. In germline, CDR1 is GTSNPN, CDR2 SVGIG (reference sequence). V was shortened by 0 bases and J by 8 bases, with 10 bases between the two germline ends. The CDR3 is made up of 13 amino acids. The rearrangement links TRBV30 to TRBJ1-4; D perhaps matches TRBD1 (5 bases). The clonotype originates from a male donor with papillary thyroid cancer or a benign thyroid nodule (not recorded which). Some clones in this sample may be carry-over from other donors' samples. The material sequenced was blood. CDR3 sequence: CAWSVGVWEKLFF. CDR3 DNA sequence: TGTGCCTGGAGTGTGGGGGTTTGGGAAAAACTGTTTTTT. Variable domain in full (rest from reference TRBV30 and TRBJ1-4): SQTIHQWPATLVQPVGSPLSLECTVEGTSNPNLYWYRQAAGRGLQLLFYSVGIGQISSEVPQNLSASRPQDRQFILSSKKLLLSDSGFYLCAWSVGVWEKLFFGSGTQLSVL.